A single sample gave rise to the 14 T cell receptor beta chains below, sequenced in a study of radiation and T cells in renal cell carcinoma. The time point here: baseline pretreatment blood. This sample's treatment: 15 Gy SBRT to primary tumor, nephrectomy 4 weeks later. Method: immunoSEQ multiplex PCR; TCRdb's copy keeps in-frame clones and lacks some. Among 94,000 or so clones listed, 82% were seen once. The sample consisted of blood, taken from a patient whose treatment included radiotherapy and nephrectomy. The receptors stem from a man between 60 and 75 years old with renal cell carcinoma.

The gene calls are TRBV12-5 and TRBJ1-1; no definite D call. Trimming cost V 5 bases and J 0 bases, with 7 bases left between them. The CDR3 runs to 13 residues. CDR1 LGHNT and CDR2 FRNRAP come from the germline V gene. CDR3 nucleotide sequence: TGTGCTAGTGGTCGGGGTGTGAACACTGAAGCTTTCTTT. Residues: CASGRGVNTEAFF.

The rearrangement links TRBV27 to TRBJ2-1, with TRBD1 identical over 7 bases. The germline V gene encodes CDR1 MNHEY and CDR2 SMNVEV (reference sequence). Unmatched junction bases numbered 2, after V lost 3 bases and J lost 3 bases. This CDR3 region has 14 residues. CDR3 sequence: CASSLTGSYNEQFF. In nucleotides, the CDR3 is TGTGCCAGCAGTTTGACAGGGAGCTACAATGAGCAGTTCTTC.

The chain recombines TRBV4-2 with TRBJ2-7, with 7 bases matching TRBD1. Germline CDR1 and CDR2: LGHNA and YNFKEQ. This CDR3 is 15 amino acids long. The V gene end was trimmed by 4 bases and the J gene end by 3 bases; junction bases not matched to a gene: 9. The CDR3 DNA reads TGTGCCAGCAGCCGAGAATGGGACAGTAGCTACGAGCAGTACTTC. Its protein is CASSREWDSSYEQYF.

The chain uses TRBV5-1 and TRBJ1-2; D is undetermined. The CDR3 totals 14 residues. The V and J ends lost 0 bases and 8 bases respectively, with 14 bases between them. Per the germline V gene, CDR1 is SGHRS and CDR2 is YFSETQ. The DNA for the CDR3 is TGCGCCAGCAGCTTGGAAGCGCGGAGGGAAGGCTACACCTTC. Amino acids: CASSLEARREGYTF.

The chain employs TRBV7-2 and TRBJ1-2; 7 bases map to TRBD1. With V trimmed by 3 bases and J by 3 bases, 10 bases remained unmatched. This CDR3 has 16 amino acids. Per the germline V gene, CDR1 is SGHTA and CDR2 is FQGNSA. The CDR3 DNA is TGTGCCAGCAGCTTCCAGGCTGGGACAGCTTACTATGGCTACACCTTC. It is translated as CASSFQAGTAYYGYTF.

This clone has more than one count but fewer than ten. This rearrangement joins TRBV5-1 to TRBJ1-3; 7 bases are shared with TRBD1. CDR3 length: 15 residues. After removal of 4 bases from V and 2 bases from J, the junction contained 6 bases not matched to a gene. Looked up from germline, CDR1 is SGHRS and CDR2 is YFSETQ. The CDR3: CASSLGDRTGNTIYF. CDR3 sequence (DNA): TGCGCCAGCAGCCTGGGGGACAGAACTGGAAACACCATATATTTT. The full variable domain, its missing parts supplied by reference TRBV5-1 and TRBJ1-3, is KAGVTQTPRYLIKTRGQQVTLSCSPISGHRSVSWYQQTPGQGLQFLFEYFSETQRNKGNFPGRFSGRQFSNSRSEMNVSTLELGDSALYLCASSLGDRTGNTIYFGEGSWLTVV.

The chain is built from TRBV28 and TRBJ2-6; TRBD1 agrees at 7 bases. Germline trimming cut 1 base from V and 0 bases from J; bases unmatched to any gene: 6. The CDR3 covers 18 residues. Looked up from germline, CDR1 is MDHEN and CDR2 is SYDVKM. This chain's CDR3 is CASSLSGTADSGANVLTF. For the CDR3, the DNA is TGTGCCAGCAGTTTATCCGGGACAGCCGACTCTGGGGCCAACGTCCTGACTTTC.

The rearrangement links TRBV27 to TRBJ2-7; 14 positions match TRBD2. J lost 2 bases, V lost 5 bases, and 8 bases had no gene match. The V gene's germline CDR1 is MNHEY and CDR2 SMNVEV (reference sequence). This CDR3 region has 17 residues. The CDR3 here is CASSVATSGRVPYEQYF. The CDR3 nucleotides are TGTGCCAGCAGTGTAGCGACTAGCGGGAGGGTTCCCTACGAGCAGTACTTC.

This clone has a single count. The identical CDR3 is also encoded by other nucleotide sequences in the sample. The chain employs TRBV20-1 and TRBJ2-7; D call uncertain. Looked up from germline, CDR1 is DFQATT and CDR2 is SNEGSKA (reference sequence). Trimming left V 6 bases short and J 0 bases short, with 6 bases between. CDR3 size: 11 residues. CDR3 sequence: CSALNSYEQYF. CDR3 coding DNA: TGCAGTGCCCTGAACTCCTACGAGCAGTACTTC.

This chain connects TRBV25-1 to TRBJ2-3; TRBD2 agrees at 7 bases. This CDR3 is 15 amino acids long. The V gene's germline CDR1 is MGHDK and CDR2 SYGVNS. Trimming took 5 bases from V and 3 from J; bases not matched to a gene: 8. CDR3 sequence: CASSTPRGWTDTQYF. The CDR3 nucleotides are TGTGCCAGCAGTACTCCGCGGGGGTGGACAGATACGCAGTATTTT.

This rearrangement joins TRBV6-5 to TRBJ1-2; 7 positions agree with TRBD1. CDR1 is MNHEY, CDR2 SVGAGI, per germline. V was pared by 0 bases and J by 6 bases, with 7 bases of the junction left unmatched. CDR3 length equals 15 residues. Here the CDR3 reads CASSYSTGLIHGYTF. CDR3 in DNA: TGTGCCAGCAGTTACTCGACAGGGTTAATCCATGGCTACACCTTC.

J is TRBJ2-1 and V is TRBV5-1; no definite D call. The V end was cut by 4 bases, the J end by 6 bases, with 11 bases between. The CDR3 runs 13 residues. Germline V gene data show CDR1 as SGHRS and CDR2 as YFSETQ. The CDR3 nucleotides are TGCGCCAGCAGCCTAGACCGGGCCAATGAGCAGTTCTTC. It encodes CASSLDRANEQFF.

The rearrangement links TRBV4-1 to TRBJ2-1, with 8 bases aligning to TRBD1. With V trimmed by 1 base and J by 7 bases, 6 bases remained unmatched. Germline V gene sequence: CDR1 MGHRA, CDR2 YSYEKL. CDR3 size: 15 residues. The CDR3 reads CASSQAGGHPNEQFF. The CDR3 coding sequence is TGCGCCAGCAGCCAAGCAGGGGGCCACCCTAATGAGCAGTTCTTC.

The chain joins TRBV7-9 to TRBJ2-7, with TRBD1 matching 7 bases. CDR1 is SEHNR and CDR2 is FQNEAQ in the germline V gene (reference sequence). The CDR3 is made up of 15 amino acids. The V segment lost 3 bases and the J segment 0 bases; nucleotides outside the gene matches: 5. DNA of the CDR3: TGTGCCAGCAGCTTCTCGCAGGGGGTCTCCTACGAGCAGTACTTC. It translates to CASSFSQGVSYEQYF.